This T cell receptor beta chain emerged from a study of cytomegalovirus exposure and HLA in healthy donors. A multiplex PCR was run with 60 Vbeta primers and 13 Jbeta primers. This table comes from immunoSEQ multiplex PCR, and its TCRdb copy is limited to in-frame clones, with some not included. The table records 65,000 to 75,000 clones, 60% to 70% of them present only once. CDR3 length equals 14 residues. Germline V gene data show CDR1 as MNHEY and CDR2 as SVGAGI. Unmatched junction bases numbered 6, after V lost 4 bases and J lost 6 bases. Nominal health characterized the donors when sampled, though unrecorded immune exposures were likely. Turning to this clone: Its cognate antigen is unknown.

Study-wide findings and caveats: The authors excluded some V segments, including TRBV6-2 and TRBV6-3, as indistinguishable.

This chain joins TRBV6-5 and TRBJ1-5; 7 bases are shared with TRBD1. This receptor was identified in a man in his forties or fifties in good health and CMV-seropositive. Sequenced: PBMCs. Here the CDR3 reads CASSSRGQGQPQHF. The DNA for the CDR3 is TGTGCCAGCAGTTCAAGGGGGCAGGGTCAGCCCCAGCATTTT.